This TCR beta chain stems from a study of blood T cell repertoires in COVID-19. Study information: There were acute and convalescent COVID-19 samples, and they came from the United States, Italy and Spain. Nucleic acid was either cDNA or gDNA, and it came from T cells, B-cell-depleted T cells, or PBMCs.

V was trimmed by 4 bases and J by 2 bases, leaving 15 bases between them. CDR3 length: 17 residues. Per germline, CDR1 MNHEY and CDR2 SMNVEV (reference sequence). Original processing notes: Quantification of nucleated cells was approximated via reference gene primer amplification. Here immunoSEQ multiplex PCR was the method, and the copy in TCRdb shows in-frame clones only, minus some. The D gene and trimming were derived from the DNA, and the V and J assignments and clone size from that table. This table holds hundreds of thousands of clones, approximately 86% found once. Sequenced: peripheral blood. The receptor was isolated from a woman in her thirties who had recovered from COVID-19. The chain is built from TRBV27 and TRBJ2-6; TRBD1 is a possible D gene (5 bases). CDR3 loop: CASSSDSLWTGANVLTF. CDR3 in DNA: TGTGCCAGCAGTTCCGACAGTTTGTGGACTGGGGCCAACGTCCTGACTTTC. The variable domain in full, with the rest retrieved from reference TRBV27 and TRBJ2-6, is EAQVTQNPRYLITVTGKKLTVTCSQNMNHEYMSWYRQDPGLGLRQIYYSMNVEVTDKGDVPEGYKVSRKEKRNFPLILESPSPNQTSLYFCASSSDSLWTGANVLTFGAGSRLTVL.